Sequencing of this T cell receptor (beta chain) was carried out in a study of cytomegalovirus exposure and HLA in healthy donors. Trimming shortened V by 3 bases and J by 2 bases, and 8 bases separated the two germline ends. This CDR3 is 13 amino acids long. Germline CDR1 reads SGDLS; CDR2 reads YYNGEE. Use of 60 Vbeta and 13 Jbeta primers characterized the PCR. TCRdb's table, derived via immunoSEQ multiplex PCR, lists solely in-frame clones and lacks some. Of 250,000 to 350,000 clones in the sample, about nine tenths were seen once. The source is a man aged 40-49 years in good health and CMV-seropositive. The chain recombines TRBV9 with TRBJ2-5; D uncertain. Sample: PBMCs. CDR3 DNA: TGTGCCAGCAGCGAGACAATGCAAGAGACCCAGTACTTC. Residues: CASSETMQETQYF.